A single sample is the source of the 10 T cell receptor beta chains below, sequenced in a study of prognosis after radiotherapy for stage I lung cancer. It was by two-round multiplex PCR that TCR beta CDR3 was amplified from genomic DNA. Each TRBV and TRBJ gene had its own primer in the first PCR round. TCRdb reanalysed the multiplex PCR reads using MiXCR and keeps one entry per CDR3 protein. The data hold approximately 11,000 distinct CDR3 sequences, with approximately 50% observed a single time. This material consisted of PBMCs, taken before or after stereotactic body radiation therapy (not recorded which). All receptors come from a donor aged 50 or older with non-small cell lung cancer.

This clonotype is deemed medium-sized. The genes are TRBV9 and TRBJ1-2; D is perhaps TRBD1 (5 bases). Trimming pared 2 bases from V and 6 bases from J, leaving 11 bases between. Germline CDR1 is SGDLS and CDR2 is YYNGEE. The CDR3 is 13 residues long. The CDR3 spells CASSVQGGDGYTF. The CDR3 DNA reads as TGTGCCAGCAGCGTTCAGGGAGGCGATGGCTACACCTTC.

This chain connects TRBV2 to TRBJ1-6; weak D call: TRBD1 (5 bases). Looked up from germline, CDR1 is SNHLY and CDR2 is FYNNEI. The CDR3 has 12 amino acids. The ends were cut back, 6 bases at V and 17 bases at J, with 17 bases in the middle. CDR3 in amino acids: CASSFPGTHIHF. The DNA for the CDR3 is TGTGCCAGCAGCTTTCCAGGGACCCATATCCACTTT.

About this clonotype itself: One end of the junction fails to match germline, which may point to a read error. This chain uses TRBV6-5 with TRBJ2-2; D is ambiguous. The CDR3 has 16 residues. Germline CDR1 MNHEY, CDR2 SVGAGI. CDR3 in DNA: TGTGCCAGCATTTACTCAACCACAGCGAACACCTGGGAGCTGTTTTTT. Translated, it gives CASIYSTTANTWELFF.

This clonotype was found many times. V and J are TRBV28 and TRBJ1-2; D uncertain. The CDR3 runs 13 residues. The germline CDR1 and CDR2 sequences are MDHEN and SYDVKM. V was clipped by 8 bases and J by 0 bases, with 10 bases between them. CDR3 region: CASAPRTNYGYTF. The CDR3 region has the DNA TGTGCCAGCGCACCCAGGACTAACTATGGCTACACCTTC.

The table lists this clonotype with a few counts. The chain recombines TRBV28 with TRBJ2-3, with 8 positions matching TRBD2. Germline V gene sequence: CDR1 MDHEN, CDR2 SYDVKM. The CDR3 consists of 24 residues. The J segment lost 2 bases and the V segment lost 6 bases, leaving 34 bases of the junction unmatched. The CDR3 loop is CASSLASGRLPRTPSDHTTDTQYF. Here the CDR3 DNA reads TGTGCCAGCAGCCTGGCTAGCGGGCGGCTACCAAGGACCCCTAGCGACCACACCACAGATACGCAGTATTTT. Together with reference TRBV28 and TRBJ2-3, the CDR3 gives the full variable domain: DVKVTQSSRYLVKRTGEKVFLECVQDMDHENMFWYRQDPGLGLRLIYFSYDVKMKEKGDIPEGYSVSREKKERFSLILESASTNQTSMYLCASSLASGRLPRTPSDHTTDTQYFGPGTRLTVL.

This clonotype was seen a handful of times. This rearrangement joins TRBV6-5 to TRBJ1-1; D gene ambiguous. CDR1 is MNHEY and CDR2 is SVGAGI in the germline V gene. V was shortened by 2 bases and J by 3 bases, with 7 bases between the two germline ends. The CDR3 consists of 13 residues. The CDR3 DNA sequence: TGTGCCAGCAGTTACCGGAGCCACACTGAAGCTTTCTTT. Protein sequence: CASSYRSHTEAFF.

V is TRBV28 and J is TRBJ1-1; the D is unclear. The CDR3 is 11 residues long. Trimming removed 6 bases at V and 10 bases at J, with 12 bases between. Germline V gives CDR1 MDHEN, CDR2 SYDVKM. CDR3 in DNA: TGTGCCAGCAGCCCAAATCGGAGAGCTTTCTTT. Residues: CASSPNRRAFF.

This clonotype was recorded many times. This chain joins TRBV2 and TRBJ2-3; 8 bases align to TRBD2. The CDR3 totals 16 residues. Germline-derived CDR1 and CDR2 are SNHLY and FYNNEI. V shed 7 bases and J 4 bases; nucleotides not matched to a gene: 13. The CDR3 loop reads CASILGLAARSDTQYF. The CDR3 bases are TGTGCCAGCATCCTTGGACTAGCCGCTAGATCAGATACGCAGTATTTT.

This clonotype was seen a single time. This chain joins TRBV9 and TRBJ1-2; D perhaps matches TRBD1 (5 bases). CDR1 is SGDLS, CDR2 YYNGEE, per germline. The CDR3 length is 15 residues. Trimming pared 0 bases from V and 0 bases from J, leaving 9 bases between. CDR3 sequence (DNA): TGTGCCAGCAGCGTAGACCCAGGGACTAACTATGGCTACACCTTC. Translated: CASSVDPGTNYGYTF.

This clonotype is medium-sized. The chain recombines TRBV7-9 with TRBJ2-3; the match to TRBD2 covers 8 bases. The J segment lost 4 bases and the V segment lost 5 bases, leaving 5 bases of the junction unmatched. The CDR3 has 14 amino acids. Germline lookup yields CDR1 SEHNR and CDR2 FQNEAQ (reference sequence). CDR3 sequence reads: CASSPGLAADTQYF. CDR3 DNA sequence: TGTGCCAGCAGCCCTGGACTAGCAGCAGATACGCAGTATTTT.